What follows is one T cell receptor beta chain and its context. Its antigen is not yet known. No base quality information exists; no much larger clone differs at one position. The receptor library was made with PCR. Sequenced using a NextSeq 500. Bulk TCR libraries were generated as previously described, with the TCR primers listed in Table S5 used. The Qiagen AllPrep DNA/RNA kit was used to purify total RNA. Before analysis, reads from multiple sequencing runs of one library were combined. From the authors' description of their analysis: Only reads with exact TCR constant sequence were kept, trimmed to 150 nt, and grouped by their 12-nt molecular barcodes. Reads within each barcode group were sub-clustered using a 15% Levenshtein threshold, and quality-weighted consensus sequences were constructed for each RNA molecule. Non-functional sequences were excluded, and lower-count sequences lying one edit away from another sequence were also excluded. On the basis of fitting two negative binomial distributions, barcode sub-clusters with fewer than 20% of the maximum read count were discarded. TCRdb itself trimmed the public reads at Q25 with fastp, ran MiXCR and retained productive beta chains. One record per CDR3 amino acid sequence lists the most common genes and DNA. These V and J calls are TCRdb output, not the study's own analysis. This sample lists approximately 680,000 distinct CDR3 sequences; about 25% were detected once. The top ten clonotypes cover 0.78% of the sample.

This specimen belongs to a study of molecular identifiers for immune sequencing clone quantification (dated by TCRdb to 2016 to 2018). Concerning the study at large: In a replicate experiment, RNA from approximately 22,000 or 94,000 naive CD8 T cells was split into five aliquots, four of which were sequenced. CD8 T cells were used in a methods study to benchmark molecular-identifier clustering-based TCR repertoire sequencing (MIDCIRS) and TCR RNA copy counting.

General findings and caveats noted by the study authors: Naive libraries contained spiked-in Jurkat TCR RNA (10 copies' worth), which is not part of the donor repertoire. Highly expanded clone sizes could be underestimated if identical TCR molecules share a barcode. In CMV-specific effector cells, over 98% of molecules were held by clones above 20 RNA copies, whereas under 1% of molecules were held by such clones in naive cells. When barcode sub-clustering was omitted, TCR diversity was inflated by chimeric consensus sequences, with chimeras reaching as high as 47%. Spiked-in Jurkat TCR RNA equivalent to a single cell was reported to be detectable even among 980,000 or so naive CD8 T cells. Modeling gave 3 to 3.5 recovered TCR RNA copies per cell versus approximately 9 by digital PCR, implying 25% to 30% capture efficiency.

Naive CD8 T cell libraries were made from roughly 20,000 to 1,000,000 sorted cells using 10%, 30% or 50% of purified RNA. Naive CD8 T cells, defined as CD8+CD4-CCR7+CD45RA+, were FACS-sorted into RLT Plus buffer on a BD FACSAria II. To test detection sensitivity, Jurkat RNA equal to over nine TCR copies was added to samples of about 19,000-1,100,000 naive CD8 T cells. CD8 T cells were enriched using RosetteSep CD8+ T Cell Enrichment Cocktail and Ficoll-Paque, and the enriched cells then underwent ACK red cell lysis. CDR1 LGHNA and CDR2 YNFKEQ were looked up in the germline V gene. Including the terminal cysteine and phenylalanine, the CDR3 comprises 15 residues. Here the CDR3 DNA is all that survives: 45 bases in frame from base 1. Deletion took 3 bases off V and 6 bases off J, with a span of 15 bases between the germline ends.

The specimen was naive CD8+ T cells from blood, with Jurkat cell RNA spiked in. In the paper's terms, the cell subset or site label means: FACS-sorted CD8+CD4-CCR7+CD45RA+ naive T cells. The chain is made from TRBV4-2 and TRBJ2-1; TRBD2 is a possible D gene, resting on 5 matching bases. The origin of this receptor is a human donor in good health. Some libraries in this study had Jurkat cell RNA spiked in. This receptor has the CDR3 CASSHLASMGNEQFF. The bases read TGTGCCAGCAGCCATCTAGCCAGTATGGGCAATGAGCAGTTCTTC.